The rows below give T cell receptor beta chains drawn from one sample of a study of blood T cell repertoires in COVID-19. Data came from immunoSEQ multiplex PCR; TCRdb stores just in-frame clones and leaves some out. Of around 100,000 clones in the sample, around 81% were seen once. The material sequenced was peripheral blood. The receptors were sampled from a man in his fifties or sixties with active or convalescent COVID-19. CDR3s include the opening cysteine and the closing phenylalanine or tryptophan. D genes are given only for firm matches. Not every row has a clone size; where given, it reads once, few, many or a size class.

d_gene,j_gene,abundance,v_gene,CDR3aa,CDR3nt
TRBD2,TRBJ2-5,few,TRBV7-8,CASSSYSGRAEETQYF,TGTGCCAGCAGCTCCTATAGCGGGAGGGCCGAAGAGACCCAGTACTTC
TRBD1,TRBJ2-2,.,TRBV6-6,CASSYSRGHDGELFF,TGTGCCAGCAGTTATAGTAGGGGGCATGACGGGGAGCTGTTTTTT
TRBD1,TRBJ1-1,.,TRBV16,CASSQSSRQGANENTEAFF,TGTGCCAGCAGCCAATCTTCTCGGCAGGGGGCAAACGAGAACACTGAAGCTTTCTTT
TRBD1,TRBJ1-2,.,TRBV6-5,CATRTGSGYTF,TGTGCCACAAGGACAGGAAGCGGCTACACCTTC
.,TRBJ2-2,.,TRBV19,CASETGAGAGTGELFF,TGTGCCAGTGAAACAGGGGCCGGGGCGGGAACCGGGGAGCTGTTTTTT
.,TRBJ1-1,.,TRBV5-1,CASSLSQGITEAFF,TGCGCCAGCAGCTTGTCCCAGGGGATTACTGAAGCTTTCTTT
TRBD1,TRBJ1-5,.,TRBV24-1,CATSDYRGNQPQHF,TGTGCCACCAGTGATTACAGGGGGAATCAGCCCCAGCATTTT
.,TRBJ2-1,.,TRBV24-1,CATSDGLGTSLFF,TGTGCCACCAGTGATGGTCTCGGGACATCACTGTTCTTC
.,TRBJ2-5,.,TRBV30,CAWKTTGAIGSAQYF,TGTGCCTGGAAGACGACAGGAGCGATCGGGTCTGCCCAGTACTTC
.,TRBJ1-2,once,TRBV7-9,CASSREGHGYTF,TGTGCCAGCAGCCGTGAGGGCCATGGCTACACCTTC
TRBD2,TRBJ2-3,.,TRBV27,CASSLLPSGSDADTQYF,TGTGCCAGCAGTTTATTACCTAGCGGGAGTGACGCAGATACGCAGTATTTT
.,TRBJ2-1,.,TRBV5-4,CASSLGGGTSYNEQFF,TGTGCCAGCAGCTTGGGAGGCGGGACCTCCTACAATGAGCAGTTCTTC
.,TRBJ2-7,.,TRBV18,CASSPQGMSYEQYF,TGTGCCAGCTCACCGCAGGGCATGAGCTACGAGCAGTACTTC
TRBD1,TRBJ2-7,.,TRBV7-2,CASSLEQGALYEQYF,TGTGCCAGCAGCTTAGAACAGGGGGCCCTCTACGAGCAGTACTTC
TRBD1,TRBJ2-2,.,TRBV14,CASSQPGTGGSGELFF,TGTGCCAGCAGCCAACCTGGGACAGGGGGATCCGGGGAGCTGTTTTTT
TRBD2,TRBJ2-1,.,TRBV5-1,CASSYGGGSFEQFF,TGCGCCAGCAGCTACGGTGGCGGGAGTTTTGAGCAGTTCTTC
TRBD1,TRBJ2-7,.,TRBV5-6,CASSRGQAYEQYF,TGTGCCAGCAGCAGGGGACAGGCCTACGAGCAGTACTTC
.,TRBJ1-2,few,TRBV5-1,CASSPLGQTGYGYTF,TGCGCCAGCAGCCCCCTTGGTCAAACTGGCTATGGCTACACCTTC
.,TRBJ1-1,.,TRBV3-1/TRBV3-2,CASSVLSQGVEAFF,TGTGCCAGCAGCGTCTTGAGTCAGGGTGTTGAAGCTTTCTTT
.,TRBJ1-5,.,TRBV27,CASSFTYTQPQHF,TGTGCCAGCAGTTTCACATACACTCAGCCCCAGCATTTT
.,TRBJ2-7,.,TRBV6-7,CASSEGEAEDEQYF,TGTGCCAGCAGCGAAGGGGAGGCTGAGGACGAGCAGTACTTC
.,TRBJ1-5,.,TRBV28,CASSSTAYQPQHF,TGTGCCAGCAGTTCGACAGCCTATCAGCCCCAGCATTTT
.,TRBJ2-3,.,TRBV7-6,CASSPGLTSTDTQYF,TGTGCCAGCAGCCCGGGACTCACTAGCACAGATACGCAGTATTTT
TRBD1,TRBJ2-2,.,TRBV7-3,CASSPPHGTENTGELFF,TGTGCCAGCAGCCCCCCACACGGGACAGAGAACACCGGGGAGCTGTTTTTT
.,TRBJ1-2,.,TRBV3-1/TRBV3-2,CASSQDSGSGGYTF,TGTGCCAGCAGCCAAGACTCGGGGTCGGGTGGCTACACCTTC
.,TRBJ1-3,.,TRBV9,CASSAQEQAVMGNTIYF,TGTGCCAGCAGCGCCCAAGAACAGGCCGTGATGGGAAACACCATATATTTT
.,TRBJ2-1,.,TRBV6-1,CASSEASGSEQFF,TGTGCCAGCAGTGAAGCCTCAGGGTCTGAGCAGTTCTTC
TRBD1,TRBJ1-2,.,TRBV6-5,CASSYSITGGRYGYTF,TGTGCCAGCAGTTACTCGATTACAGGGGGCCGGTATGGCTACACCTTC
TRBD2,TRBJ2-3,.,TRBV20-1,CSASSGLTDTQYF,TGCAGTGCTAGTAGCGGGCTCACAGATACGCAGTATTTT
.,TRBJ1-5,once,TRBV7-5,CVRRDLGGPRDF,TGTGTCAGAAGGGATTTAGGGGGTCCCCGGGATTTT
TRBD2,TRBJ2-2,few,TRBV27,CASSFSGGSGELFF,TGTGCCAGCAGTTTTTCGGGGGGGAGCGGGGAGCTGTTTTTT
TRBD1,TRBJ2-5,.,TRBV5-1,CASSLVLAGGQETQYF,TGCGCCAGCAGCTTGGTGCTGGCAGGGGGCCAAGAGACCCAGTACTTC
.,TRBJ1-1,.,TRBV19,CASSSTVANSEAFF,TGTGCCAGTAGTTCAACCGTTGCGAATAGTGAAGCTTTCTTT
TRBD1,TRBJ2-7,once,TRBV9,CASSVDGTGVGEQYF,TGTGCCAGCAGCGTTGACGGGACAGGGGTCGGAGAGCAGTACTTC
.,TRBJ2-4,.,TRBV11-3,CASSTAVELAKNIQYF,TGTGCCAGCAGCACGGCCGTGGAGTTAGCCAAAAACATTCAGTACTTC
TRBD1,TRBJ1-4,.,TRBV9,CASSVDMGTANEKLFF,TGTGCCAGCAGCGTTGATATGGGGACAGCGAATGAAAAACTGTTTTTT
TRBD2,TRBJ2-1,.,TRBV24-1,CATSGDSGMYNEQFF,TGTGCCACCAGTGGAGATAGCGGGATGTACAATGAGCAGTTCTTC
TRBD1,TRBJ1-1,.,TRBV7-3,CASSQTGGDTEAFF,TGTGCCAGCAGCCAAACAGGGGGTGACACTGAAGCTTTCTTT
.,TRBJ2-5,.,TRBV18,CASSPISGSQETQYF,TGTGCCAGCTCACCGATTTCCGGGAGCCAAGAGACCCAGTACTTC
.,TRBJ2-7,.,TRBV7-9,CASSFPREGGYEQYF,TGTGCCAGCAGCTTCCCCCGGGAAGGTGGATACGAGCAGTACTTC
.,TRBJ2-1,.,TRBV28,CASNRARDEQFF,TGTGCCAGCAACAGGGCGCGGGATGAGCAGTTCTTC
TRBD2,TRBJ2-5,.,TRBV5-1,CASSRTSGRRETQYF,TGCGCCAGCAGCCGAACTAGCGGGAGGCGGGAGACCCAGTACTTC
TRBD1,TRBJ1-2,.,TRBV19,CASSLGQGAGYTF,TGTGCCAGTAGTCTAGGACAGGGGGCTGGCTACACCTTC
TRBD2,TRBJ2-3,.,TRBV11-2,CASNRRGRADTQYF,TGTGCCAGCAACCGGCGGGGGAGGGCAGATACGCAGTATTTT
TRBD1,TRBJ1-2,.,TRBV7-9,CASSLAPPGQSNYGYTF,TGTGCCAGCAGCTTAGCCCCTCCGGGACAGAGTAACTATGGCTACACCTTC
TRBD1,TRBJ1-2,.,TRBV9,CASSPSPGTGFGYTF,TGTGCCAGCAGTCCGTCCCCCGGGACAGGGTTTGGCTACACCTTC
.,TRBJ1-5,.,TRBV30,CAWSVQGVQPQHF,TGTGCCTGGAGTGTACAGGGTGTACAGCCCCAGCATTTT
.,TRBJ1-1,.,TRBV30,CAWGRENTEAFF,TGTGCCTGGGGAAGAGAGAACACTGAAGCTTTCTTT
TRBD2,TRBJ2-5,once,TRBV5-4,CASSLMLAGGETQYF,TGTGCCAGCAGCTTGATGCTAGCGGGAGGGGAGACCCAGTACTTC
.,TRBJ1-2,.,TRBV7-6,CASSLAAAGVSTF,TGTGCCAGCAGCTTAGCCGCGGCAGGGGTGTCAACCTTC
.,TRBJ1-2,once,TRBV24-1,CATSETPNGYGYTF,TGTGCCACCAGTGAAACCCCTAATGGCTATGGCTACACCTTC
TRBD1,TRBJ2-3,.,TRBV29-1,CSVAGQGADPPYF,TGCAGCGTCGCGGGGCAGGGGGCCGATCCCCCGTATTTT
TRBD2,TRBJ2-2,few,TRBV5-1,CASSPYPGGPSVTGELFF,TGCGCCAGCAGCCCATATCCGGGAGGGCCCTCGGTCACCGGGGAGCTGTTTTTT
.,TRBJ2-7,.,TRBV29-1,CSVAADGGAYEQYF,TGCAGCGTTGCAGCGGACGGAGGAGCCTACGAGCAGTACTTC
.,TRBJ2-7,.,TRBV12-3/TRBV12-4,CASKRDFYEQYF,TGTGCCAGCAAACGGGACTTTTACGAGCAGTACTTC
.,TRBJ1-3,.,TRBV6-5,CASSPQGFDGNTIYF,TGTGCCAGCAGTCCACAGGGATTCGACGGAAACACCATATATTTT
.,TRBJ1-5,.,TRBV19,CASRALGAENSNQPQHF,TGTGCCAGTAGGGCTCTGGGGGCAGAAAATAGCAATCAGCCCCAGCATTTT
TRBD1,TRBJ2-7,.,TRBV10-3,CAGRPGQGNEQYF,TGTGCCGGCCGGCCGGGACAGGGAAACGAGCAGTACTTC
TRBD2,TRBJ2-1,.,TRBV5-1,CASSFLLAGGGDEQFF,TGCGCCAGCAGCTTCTTACTAGCGGGAGGTGGTGATGAGCAGTTCTTC
TRBD1,TRBJ1-1,.,TRBV6-5,CASRTGTNTEAFF,TGTGCCAGCAGGACAGGGACGAACACTGAAGCTTTCTTT